Included here is one T cell receptor beta chain sequence, with context. V was trimmed by 4 bases and J by 5 bases, leaving 15 bases between them. The CDR3 loop spans 14 amino acids. Germline V lookup: CDR1 SQVTM, CDR2 ANQGSEA. These data are taken from a study of tumour-infiltrating T cells in Burkitt lymphoma. Some clones are missing from TCRdb's copy, which holds only in-frame ones; the method was immunoSEQ multiplex PCR. Here the sample spans about 15,000 clones, 70% to 80% being singletons. Sequencing was performed on tumor tissue. This chain uses TRBV29-1 with TRBJ1-5, with D possibly TRBD1 on 6 matching bases. The clonotype originates from a human donor with diffuse large B-cell lymphoma. The CDR3 loop reads CSVVGGRAHQPQHF. The DNA of the CDR3 is TGCAGCGTTGTGGGGGGCAGGGCACATCAGCCCCAGCATTTT.